A selection of T cell receptor beta chains follows, all from one sample in a study of cytomegalovirus exposure and HLA in healthy donors. TCRdb keeps only in-frame clones here, not all; method: immunoSEQ multiplex PCR. The sample comprises over 85,000 clones, roughly three quarters of which are singletons, and roughly 6.2% rests with the top ten. Source material: PBMCs. The receptors were sampled from a man younger than 40 in good health and CMV-seropositive. Each CDR3 is given without its conserved first and last residue. The order of the fields is J gene, clone size, V gene, CDR3 protein. A row's size may be missing; if present it is once, few, many or a size class.

>TRBJ2-7|few|TRBV30
AWSPFGQGAGEQY
>TRBJ2-3|once|TRBV5-1
ASSTSSGGFTDTQY
>TRBJ2-5|.|TRBV29-1
SVADRGRVETQY
>TRBJ2-1|.|TRBV25-1
ASSGTSVSYNEQF
>TRBJ2-3|once|TRBV19
ASSTLGSGGAADTQY
>TRBJ1-5|.|TRBV7-2
ASSLAGEGNQPQH
>TRBJ2-5|.|TRBV6-1
ASNPLDSWETQY
>TRBJ2-5|.|TRBV10-1
ASSESGGETQY
>TRBJ2-7|.|TRBV30
AWSVLPGHSYEQY
>TRBJ2-5|.|TRBV25-1
ASAGLGASQETQY
>TRBJ2-1|few|TRBV30
AWSVGTDEQF
>TRBJ2-3|few|TRBV5-1
ASSLGQSTDTQY
>TRBJ1-5|.|TRBV15
ATSRDWSGQPQH
>TRBJ1-5|.|TRBV4-1
ASSQDPREQPQH
>TRBJ1-4|.|TRBV11-2
ASSYTPEKLF
>TRBJ1-1|.|TRBV11-3
ASSLWDSEAF
>TRBJ1-2|.|TRBV2
ASRGTGALSNYGYT
>TRBJ1-6|.|TRBV9
ASSVGGGNSPLH
>TRBJ2-1|.|TRBV7-3
ASSSREGDYNEQF
>TRBJ1-2|once|TRBV10-3
ATLDRRFDGCT
>TRBJ2-1|.|TRBV11-3
ASSLLSSGGVDEQF
>TRBJ1-2|.|TRBV21-1
ASSRDRGTNYGYT
>TRBJ1-2|.|TRBV4-1
ASSQGTGQAANYGYT
>TRBJ1-1|many|TRBV5-1
ASSLEQGASEAF
>TRBJ2-5|.|TRBV7-6
ASSSRQGQQETQY
>TRBJ2-5|.|TRBV30
AWSPAGGGLRETQY
>TRBJ2-3|.|TRBV2
ASILNRGLIDTQY
>TRBJ2-1|.|TRBV7-8
ASSIVVPGQGDEQF
>TRBJ1-2|medium-sized|TRBV6-1
ASSEQDQGGYT
>TRBJ2-1|once|TRBV2
ASSESGTNYNEQF
>TRBJ1-4|few|TRBV4-2
ASSQVSGRINEKLF
>TRBJ2-5|once|TRBV11-3
ASSLETEETQY
>TRBJ2-2|.|TRBV10-2
ASYLLAGVPTGTGELF
>TRBJ2-7|.|TRBV2
ASTTDNGYEY
>TRBJ2-5|.|TRBV11-2
ASSYLAGGEETQY
>TRBJ2-7|.|TRBV2
ASSAGDSYEQY
>TRBJ1-4|.|TRBV5-6
ASSLSKGGEKLF
>TRBJ2-6|few|TRBV10-3
ATEAGANVLT
>TRBJ1-6|.|TRBV4-1
ASSHVAPRDRNSPLH
>TRBJ1-1|.|TRBV7-9
ASSTRQGVTEAF
>TRBJ1-5|.|TRBV12-5
ASGVGDNQPQH